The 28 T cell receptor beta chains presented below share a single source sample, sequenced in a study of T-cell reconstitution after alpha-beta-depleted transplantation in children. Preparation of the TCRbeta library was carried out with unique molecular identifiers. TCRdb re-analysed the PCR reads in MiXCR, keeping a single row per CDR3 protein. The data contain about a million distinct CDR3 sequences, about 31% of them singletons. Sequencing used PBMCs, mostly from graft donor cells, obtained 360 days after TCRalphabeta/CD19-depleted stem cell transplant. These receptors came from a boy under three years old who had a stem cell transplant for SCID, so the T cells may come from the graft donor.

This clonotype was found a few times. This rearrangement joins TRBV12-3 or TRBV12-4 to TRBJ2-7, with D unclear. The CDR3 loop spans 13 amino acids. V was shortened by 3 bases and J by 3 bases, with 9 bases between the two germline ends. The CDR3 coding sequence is TGTGCCAGCAGTTTCAGGATGTACTACGAGCAGTACTTC. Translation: CASSFRMYYEQYF.

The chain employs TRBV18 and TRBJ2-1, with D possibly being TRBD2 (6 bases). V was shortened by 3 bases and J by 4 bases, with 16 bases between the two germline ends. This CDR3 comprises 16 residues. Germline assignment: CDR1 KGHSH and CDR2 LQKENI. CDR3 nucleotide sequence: TGTGCCAGCTCACCGCGTTTGCGGGGCGAGTACAATGAGCAGTTCTTC. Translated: CASSPRLRGEYNEQFF. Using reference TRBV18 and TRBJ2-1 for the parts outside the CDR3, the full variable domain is NAGVMQNPRHLVRRRGQEARLRCSPMKGHSHVYWYRQLPEEGLKFMVYLQKENIIDESGMPKERFSAEFPKEGPSILRIQQVVRGDSAAYFCASSPRLRGEYNEQFFGPGTRLTVL.

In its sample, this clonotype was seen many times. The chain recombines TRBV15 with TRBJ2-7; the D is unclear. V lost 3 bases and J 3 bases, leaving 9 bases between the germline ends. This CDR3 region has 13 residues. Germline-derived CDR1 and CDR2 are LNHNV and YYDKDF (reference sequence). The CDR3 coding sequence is TGTGCCACCAGCAGGGACCCTTTCTACGAGCAGTACTTC. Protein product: CATSRDPFYEQYF.

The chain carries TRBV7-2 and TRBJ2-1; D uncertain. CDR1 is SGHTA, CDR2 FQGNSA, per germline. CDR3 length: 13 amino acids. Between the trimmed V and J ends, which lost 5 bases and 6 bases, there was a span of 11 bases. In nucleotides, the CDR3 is TGTGCCAGCAGCGGAGCCAGGAGCAATGAGCAGTTCTTC. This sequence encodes CASSGARSNEQFF.

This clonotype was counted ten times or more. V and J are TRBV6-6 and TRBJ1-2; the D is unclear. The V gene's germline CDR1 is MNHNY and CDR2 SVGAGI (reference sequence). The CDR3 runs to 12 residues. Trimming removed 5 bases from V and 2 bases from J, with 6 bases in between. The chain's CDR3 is CASSTGNYGYTF. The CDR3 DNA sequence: TGTGCCAGCAGTACGGGAAACTATGGCTACACCTTC.

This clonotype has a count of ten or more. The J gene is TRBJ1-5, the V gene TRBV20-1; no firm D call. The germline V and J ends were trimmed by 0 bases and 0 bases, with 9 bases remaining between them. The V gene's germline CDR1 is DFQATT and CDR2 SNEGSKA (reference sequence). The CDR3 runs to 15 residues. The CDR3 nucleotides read TGCAGTGCTAGAGATGGCGTGGGTAGCAATCAGCCCCAGCATTTT. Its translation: CSARDGVGSNQPQHF.

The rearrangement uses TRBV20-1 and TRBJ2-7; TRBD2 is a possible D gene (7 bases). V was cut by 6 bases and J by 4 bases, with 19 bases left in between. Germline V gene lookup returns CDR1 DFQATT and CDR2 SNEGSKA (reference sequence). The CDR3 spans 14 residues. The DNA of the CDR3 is TGCAGTGCCGGAGCGTGGGGGGGCGATTACGAGCAGTACTTC. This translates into CSAGAWGGDYEQYF.

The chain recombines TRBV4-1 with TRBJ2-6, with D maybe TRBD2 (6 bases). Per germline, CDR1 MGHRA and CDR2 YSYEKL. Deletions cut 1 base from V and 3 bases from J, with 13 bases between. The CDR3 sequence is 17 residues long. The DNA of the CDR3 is TGCGCCAGCAGCCAAGTTTCGCAGGAGGGTGGGGCCAACGTCCTGACTTTC. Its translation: CASSQVSQEGGANVLTF.

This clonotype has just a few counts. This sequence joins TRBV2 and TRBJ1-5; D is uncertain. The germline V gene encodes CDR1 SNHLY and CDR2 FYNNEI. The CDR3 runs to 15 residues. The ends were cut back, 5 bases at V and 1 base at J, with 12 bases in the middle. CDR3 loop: CASSTDGKSNQPQHF. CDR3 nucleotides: TGTGCCAGCAGTACGGACGGGAAAAGCAATCAGCCCCAGCATTTT.

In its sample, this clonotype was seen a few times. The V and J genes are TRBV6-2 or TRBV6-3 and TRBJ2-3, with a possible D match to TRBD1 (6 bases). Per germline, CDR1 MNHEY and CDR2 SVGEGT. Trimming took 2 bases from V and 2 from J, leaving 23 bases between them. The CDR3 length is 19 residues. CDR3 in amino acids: CASSYDRDTLLGYTDTQYF. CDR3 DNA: TGTGCCAGCAGTTACGATCGGGACACCCTTCTGGGATACACAGATACGCAGTATTTT.

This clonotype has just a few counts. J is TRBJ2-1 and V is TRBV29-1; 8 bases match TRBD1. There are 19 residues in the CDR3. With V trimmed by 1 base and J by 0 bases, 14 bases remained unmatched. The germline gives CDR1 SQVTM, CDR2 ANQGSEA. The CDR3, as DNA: TGCAGCGTTGAAGGACCGGAGACAGGGGTAGGTCACTCCTACAATGAGCAGTTCTTC. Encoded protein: CSVEGPETGVGHSYNEQFF.

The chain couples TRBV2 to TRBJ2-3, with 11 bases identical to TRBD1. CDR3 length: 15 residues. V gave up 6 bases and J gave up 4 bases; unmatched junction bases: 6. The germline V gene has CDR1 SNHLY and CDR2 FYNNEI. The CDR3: CASSTGTGGSDTQYF. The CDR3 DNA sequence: TGTGCCAGCAGCACCGGGACAGGGGGTTCAGATACGCAGTATTTT.

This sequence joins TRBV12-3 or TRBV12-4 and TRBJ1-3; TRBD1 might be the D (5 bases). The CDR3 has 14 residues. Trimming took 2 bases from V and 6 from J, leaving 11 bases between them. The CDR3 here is CASSLSGAANTIYF. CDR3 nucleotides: TGTGCCAGCAGTTTATCCGGGGCGGCAAACACCATATATTTT.

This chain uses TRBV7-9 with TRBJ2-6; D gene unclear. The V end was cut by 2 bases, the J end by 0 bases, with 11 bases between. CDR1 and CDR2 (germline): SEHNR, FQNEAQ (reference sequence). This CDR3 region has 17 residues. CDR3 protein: CASSLWRQPSGANVLTF. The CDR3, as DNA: TGTGCCAGCAGCTTATGGAGACAACCCTCTGGGGCCAACGTCCTGACTTTC.

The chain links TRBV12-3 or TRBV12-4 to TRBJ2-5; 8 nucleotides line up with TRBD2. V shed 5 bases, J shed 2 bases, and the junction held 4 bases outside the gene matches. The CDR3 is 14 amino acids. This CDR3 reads CASSRTSRQETQYF. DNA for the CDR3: TGTGCCAGCAGTAGGACTAGCCGTCAAGAGACCCAGTACTTC.

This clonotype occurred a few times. CDR3 nucleotide sequence: TGTGCCAGCAGCCAGCACGGCACAGATACGCAGTATTTT. Protein product: CASSQHGTDTQYF. The chain links TRBV3-1 to TRBJ2-3; D remains unclear. The CDR3 is 13 residues long. With 3 bases removed from V and 1 base from J, the gap between germline ends came to 5 bases. The germline V gene has CDR1 LGHDT and CDR2 YNNKEL (reference sequence).

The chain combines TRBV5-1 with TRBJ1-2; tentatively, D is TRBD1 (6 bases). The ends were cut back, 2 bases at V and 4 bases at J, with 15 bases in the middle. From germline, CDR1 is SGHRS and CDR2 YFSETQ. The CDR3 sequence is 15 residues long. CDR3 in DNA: TGCGCCAGCAGCTTAGGACAGCGGCGCTCCTATGGCTACACCTTC. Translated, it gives CASSLGQRRSYGYTF.

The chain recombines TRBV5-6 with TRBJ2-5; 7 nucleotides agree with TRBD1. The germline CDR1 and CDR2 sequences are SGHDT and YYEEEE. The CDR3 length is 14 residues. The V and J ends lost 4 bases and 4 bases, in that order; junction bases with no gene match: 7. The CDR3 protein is CASSLTGTGETQYF. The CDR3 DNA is TGTGCCAGCAGCCTGACAGGGACGGGAGAGACCCAGTACTTC.

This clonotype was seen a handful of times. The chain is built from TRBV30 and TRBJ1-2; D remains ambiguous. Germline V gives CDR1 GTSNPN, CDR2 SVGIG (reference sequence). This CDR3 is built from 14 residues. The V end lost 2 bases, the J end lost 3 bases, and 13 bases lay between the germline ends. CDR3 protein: CAWSSVGPYYGYTF. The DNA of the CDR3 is TGTGCCTGGAGTTCGGTTGGGCCTTACTATGGCTACACCTTC.

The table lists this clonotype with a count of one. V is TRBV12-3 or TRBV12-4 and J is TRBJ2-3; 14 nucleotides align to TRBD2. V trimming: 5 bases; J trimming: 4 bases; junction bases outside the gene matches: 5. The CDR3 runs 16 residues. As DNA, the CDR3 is TGTGCCAGCAGTGCCATGACTAGCGGGGGGGCAGATACGCAGTATTTT. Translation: CASSAMTSGGADTQYF.

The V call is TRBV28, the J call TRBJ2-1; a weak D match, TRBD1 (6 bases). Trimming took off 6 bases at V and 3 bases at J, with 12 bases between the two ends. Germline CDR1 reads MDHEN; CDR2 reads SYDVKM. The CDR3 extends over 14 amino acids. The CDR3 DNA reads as TGTGCCAGCAGGACGCCACAGGGCTACAATGAGCAGTTCTTC. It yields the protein CASRTPQGYNEQFF.

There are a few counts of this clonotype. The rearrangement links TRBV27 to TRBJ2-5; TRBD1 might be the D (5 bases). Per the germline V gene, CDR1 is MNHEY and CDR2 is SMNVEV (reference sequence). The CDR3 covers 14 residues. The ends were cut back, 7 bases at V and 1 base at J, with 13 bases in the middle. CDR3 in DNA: TGTGCCAGCACCGACCCCGACAGCCAAGAGACCCAGTACTTC. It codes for CASTDPDSQETQYF.

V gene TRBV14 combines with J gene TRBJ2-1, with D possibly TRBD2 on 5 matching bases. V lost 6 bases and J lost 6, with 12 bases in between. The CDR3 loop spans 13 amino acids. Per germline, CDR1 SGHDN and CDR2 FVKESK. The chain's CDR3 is CASRTQAGNEQFF. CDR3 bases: TGTGCCAGCAGAACCCAGGCGGGCAATGAGCAGTTCTTC.

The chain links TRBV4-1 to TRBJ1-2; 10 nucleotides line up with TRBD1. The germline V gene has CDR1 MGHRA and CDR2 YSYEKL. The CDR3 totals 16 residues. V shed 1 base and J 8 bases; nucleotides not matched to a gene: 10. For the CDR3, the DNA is TGCGCCAGCAGCCAAGTTCCGGGACAGGGGATGGGAGGCTACACCTTC. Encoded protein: CASSQVPGQGMGGYTF.

The chain's CDR3 is CASSPDPFRPNEQFF. CDR3 DNA sequence: TGTGCCAGCAGCCCCGACCCCTTCCGTCCCAATGAGCAGTTCTTC. The chain couples TRBV21-1 to TRBJ2-1; the table assigns TRBD1, which was not confirmed against the DNA. TRBV21-1 is assigned pseudogene status. The CDR3 totals 15 residues.

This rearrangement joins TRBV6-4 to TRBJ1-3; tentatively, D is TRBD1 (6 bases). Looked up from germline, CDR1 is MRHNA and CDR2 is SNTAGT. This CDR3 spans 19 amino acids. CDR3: CAIRGRDQTGATTGNTIYF. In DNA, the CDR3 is TGTGCTATCCGAGGGCGGGATCAGACGGGGGCCACGACTGGAAACACCATATATTTT.

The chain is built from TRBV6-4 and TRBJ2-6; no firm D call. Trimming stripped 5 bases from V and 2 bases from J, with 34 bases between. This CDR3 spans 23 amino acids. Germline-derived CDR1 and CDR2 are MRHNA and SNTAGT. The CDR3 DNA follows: TGTGCCAGCAGTCCATCTATCGGTTCGGACCCACCTAATAAGTTCCCTGGGGCCAACGTCCTGACTTTC. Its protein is CASSPSIGSDPPNKFPGANVLTF.

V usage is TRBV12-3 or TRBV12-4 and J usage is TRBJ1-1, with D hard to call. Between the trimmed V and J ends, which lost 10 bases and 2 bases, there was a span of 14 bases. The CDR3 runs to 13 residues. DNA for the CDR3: TGTGCCACCTTACGAGAATACAACACTGAAGCTTTCTTT. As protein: CATLREYNTEAFF.